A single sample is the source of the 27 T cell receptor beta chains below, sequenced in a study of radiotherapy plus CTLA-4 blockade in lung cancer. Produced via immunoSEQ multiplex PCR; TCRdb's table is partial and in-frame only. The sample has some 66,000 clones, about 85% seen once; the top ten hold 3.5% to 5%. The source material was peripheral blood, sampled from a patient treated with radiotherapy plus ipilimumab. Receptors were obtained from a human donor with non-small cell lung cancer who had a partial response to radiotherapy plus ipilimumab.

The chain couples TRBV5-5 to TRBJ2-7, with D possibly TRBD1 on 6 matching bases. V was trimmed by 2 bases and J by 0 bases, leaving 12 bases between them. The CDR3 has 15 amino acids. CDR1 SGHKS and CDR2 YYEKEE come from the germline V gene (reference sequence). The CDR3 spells CASSLQGLSSYEQYF. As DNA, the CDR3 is TGTGCCAGCAGCTTACAGGGATTGTCCTCCTACGAGCAGTACTTC.

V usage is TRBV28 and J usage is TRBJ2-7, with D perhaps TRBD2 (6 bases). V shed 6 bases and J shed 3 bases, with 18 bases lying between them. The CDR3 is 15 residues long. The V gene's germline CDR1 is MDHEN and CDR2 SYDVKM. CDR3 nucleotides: TGTGCCAGCAGCGGCCCCCAGCGGGCAAACTACGAGCAGTACTTC. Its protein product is CASSGPQRANYEQYF.

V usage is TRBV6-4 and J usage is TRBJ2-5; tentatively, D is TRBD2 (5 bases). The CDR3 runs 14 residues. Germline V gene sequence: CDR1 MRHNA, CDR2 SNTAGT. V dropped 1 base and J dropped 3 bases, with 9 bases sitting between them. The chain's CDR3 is CASSDWRIEETQYF. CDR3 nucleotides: TGTGCCAGCAGTGACTGGAGGATCGAAGAGACCCAGTACTTC.

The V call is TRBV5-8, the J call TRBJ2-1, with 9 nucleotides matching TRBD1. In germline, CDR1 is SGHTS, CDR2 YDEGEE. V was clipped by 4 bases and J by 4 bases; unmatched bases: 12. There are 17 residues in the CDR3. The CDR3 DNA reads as TGTGCCAGCAGCCTTACAGGGGGCAGTTCCTCGTACAATGAGCAGTTCTTC. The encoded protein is CASSLTGGSSSYNEQFF.

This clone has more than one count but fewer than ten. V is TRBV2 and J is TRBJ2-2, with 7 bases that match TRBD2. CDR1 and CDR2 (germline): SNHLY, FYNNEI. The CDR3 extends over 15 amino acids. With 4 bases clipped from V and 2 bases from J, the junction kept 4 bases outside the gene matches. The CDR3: CASSVQTSNTGELFF. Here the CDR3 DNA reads TGTGCCAGCAGTGTTCAGACTAGCAACACCGGGGAGCTGTTTTTT.

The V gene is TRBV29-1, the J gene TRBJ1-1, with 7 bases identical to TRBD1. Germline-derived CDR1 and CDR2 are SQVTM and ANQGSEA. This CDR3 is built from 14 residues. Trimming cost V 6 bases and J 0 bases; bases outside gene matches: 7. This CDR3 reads CSVQSGTVNTEAFF. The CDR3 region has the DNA TGCAGCGTGCAATCCGGGACAGTGAACACTGAAGCTTTCTTT.

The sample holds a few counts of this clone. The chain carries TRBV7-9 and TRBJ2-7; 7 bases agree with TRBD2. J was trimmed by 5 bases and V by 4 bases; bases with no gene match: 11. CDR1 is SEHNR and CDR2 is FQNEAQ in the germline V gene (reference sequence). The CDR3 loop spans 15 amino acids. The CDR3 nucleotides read TGTGCCAGCAGCTCCGGTAGGGCGGGAGCTAACGAGCAGTACTTC. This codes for CASSSGRAGANEQYF.

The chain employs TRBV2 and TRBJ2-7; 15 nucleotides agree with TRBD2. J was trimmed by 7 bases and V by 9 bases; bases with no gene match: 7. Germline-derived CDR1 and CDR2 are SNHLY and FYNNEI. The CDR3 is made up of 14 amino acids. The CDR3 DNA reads TGTGCCAGTGAGGGACTAGCGGGAGGATCTGAGCAGTACTTC. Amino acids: CASEGLAGGSEQYF.

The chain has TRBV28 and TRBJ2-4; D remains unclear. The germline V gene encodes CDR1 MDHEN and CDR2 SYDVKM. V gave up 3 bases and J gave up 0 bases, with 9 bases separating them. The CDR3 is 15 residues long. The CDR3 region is CASSFARIAKNIQYF. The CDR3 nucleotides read TGTGCCAGCAGTTTCGCCAGAATAGCCAAAAACATTCAGTACTTC.

The CDR3 nucleotides read TGTGCCATCAGTTCCGACAGGGGCAATCAGCCCCAGCATTTT. This sequence encodes CAISSDRGNQPQHF. This rearrangement joins TRBV10-3 to TRBJ1-5, with 7 bases identical to TRBD1. This CDR3 spans 14 amino acids. Germline assignment: CDR1 ENHRY and CDR2 SYGVKD. The trim removed 5 bases at V and 2 bases at J, leaving 3 bases unmatched.

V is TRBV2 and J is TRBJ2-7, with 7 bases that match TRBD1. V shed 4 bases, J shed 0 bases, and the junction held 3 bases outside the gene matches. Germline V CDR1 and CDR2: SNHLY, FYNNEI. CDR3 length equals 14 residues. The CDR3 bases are TGTGCCAGCAGTGTGGACAGGAGCTCCTACGAGCAGTACTTC. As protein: CASSVDRSSYEQYF.

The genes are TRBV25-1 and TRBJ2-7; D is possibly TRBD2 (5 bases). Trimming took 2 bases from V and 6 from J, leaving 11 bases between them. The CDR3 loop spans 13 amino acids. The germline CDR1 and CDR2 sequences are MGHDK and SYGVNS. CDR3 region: CASSEEGVGEQYF. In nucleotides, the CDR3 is TGTGCCAGCAGTGAAGAGGGAGTGGGCGAGCAGTACTTC.

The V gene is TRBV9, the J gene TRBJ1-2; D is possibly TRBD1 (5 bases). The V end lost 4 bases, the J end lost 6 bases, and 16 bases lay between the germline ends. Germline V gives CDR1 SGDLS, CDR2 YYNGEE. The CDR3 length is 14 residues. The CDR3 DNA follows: TGTGCCAGCAGCTCCACGGGACTTTCGGATGGCTACACCTTC. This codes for CASSSTGLSDGYTF.

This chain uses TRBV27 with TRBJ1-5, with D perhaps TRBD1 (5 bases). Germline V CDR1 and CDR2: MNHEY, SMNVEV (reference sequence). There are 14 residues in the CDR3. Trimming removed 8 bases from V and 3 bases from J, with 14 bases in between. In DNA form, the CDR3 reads TGTGCCAGCGCCCTTCAGGGTTACAATCAGCCCCAGCATTTT. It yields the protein CASALQGYNQPQHF.

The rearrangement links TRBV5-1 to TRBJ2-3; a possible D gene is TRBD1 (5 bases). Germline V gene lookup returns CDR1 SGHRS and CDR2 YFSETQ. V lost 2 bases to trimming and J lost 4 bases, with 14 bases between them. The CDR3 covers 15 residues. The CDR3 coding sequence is TGCGCCAGCAGCTTCGGGCAGGGTATTGCAGATACGCAGTATTTT. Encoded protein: CASSFGQGIADTQYF.

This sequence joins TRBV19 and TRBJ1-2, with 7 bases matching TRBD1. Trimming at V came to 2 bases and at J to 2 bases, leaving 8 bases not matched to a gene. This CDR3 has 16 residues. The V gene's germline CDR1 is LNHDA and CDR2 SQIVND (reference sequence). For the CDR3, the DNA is TGTGCCAGTAGTATAATTCGACAGGGAGGCAACTATGGCTACACCTTC. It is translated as CASSIIRQGGNYGYTF.

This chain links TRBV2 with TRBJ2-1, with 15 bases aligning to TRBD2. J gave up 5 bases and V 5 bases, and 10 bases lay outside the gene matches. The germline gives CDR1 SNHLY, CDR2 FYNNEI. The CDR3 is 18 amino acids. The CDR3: CASSFRTGLAGGNNEQFF. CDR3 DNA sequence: TGTGCCAGCAGTTTTCGTACTGGACTAGCGGGAGGGAACAATGAGCAGTTCTTC.

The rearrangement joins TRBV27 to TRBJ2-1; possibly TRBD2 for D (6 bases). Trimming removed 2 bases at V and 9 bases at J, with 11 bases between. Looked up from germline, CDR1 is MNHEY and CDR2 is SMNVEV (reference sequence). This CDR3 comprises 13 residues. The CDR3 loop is CASSLVVSGEQFF. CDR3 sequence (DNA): TGTGCCAGCAGTTTAGTAGTTAGCGGTGAGCAGTTCTTC.

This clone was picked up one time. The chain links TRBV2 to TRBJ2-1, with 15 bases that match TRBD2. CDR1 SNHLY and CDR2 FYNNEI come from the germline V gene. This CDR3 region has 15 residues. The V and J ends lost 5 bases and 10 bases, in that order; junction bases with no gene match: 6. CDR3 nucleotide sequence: TGTGCCAGCAGTTGGGGGACTAGCGGGAGGCCCGAGCAGTTCTTC. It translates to CASSWGTSGRPEQFF.

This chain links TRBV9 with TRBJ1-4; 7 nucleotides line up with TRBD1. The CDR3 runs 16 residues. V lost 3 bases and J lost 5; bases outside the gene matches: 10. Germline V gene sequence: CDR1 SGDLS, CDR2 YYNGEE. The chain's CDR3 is CASSEGGKGLNEKLFF. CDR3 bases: TGTGCCAGCAGCGAAGGGGGCAAGGGGCTAAATGAAAAACTGTTTTTT.

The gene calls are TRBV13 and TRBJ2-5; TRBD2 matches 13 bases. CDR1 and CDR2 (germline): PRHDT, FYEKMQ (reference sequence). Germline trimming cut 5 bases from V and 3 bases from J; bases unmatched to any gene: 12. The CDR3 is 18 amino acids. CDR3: CASSPITRTSGSEETQYF. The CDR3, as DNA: TGTGCCAGCAGCCCAATAACTAGGACTAGCGGGAGTGAAGAGACCCAGTACTTC.

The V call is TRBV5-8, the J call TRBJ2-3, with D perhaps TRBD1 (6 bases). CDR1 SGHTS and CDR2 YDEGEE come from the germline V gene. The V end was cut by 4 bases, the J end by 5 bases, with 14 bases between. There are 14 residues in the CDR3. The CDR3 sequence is CASSHPRGRDTQYF. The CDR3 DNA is TGTGCCAGCAGCCACCCGAGGGGGAGAGATACGCAGTATTTT.

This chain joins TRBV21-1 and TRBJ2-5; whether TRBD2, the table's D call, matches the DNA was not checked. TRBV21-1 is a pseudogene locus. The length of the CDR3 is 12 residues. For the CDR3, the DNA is TGTGCCAGCAGCAAAGCCGGGGAGACCCAGTACTTC. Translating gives CASSKAGETQYF.

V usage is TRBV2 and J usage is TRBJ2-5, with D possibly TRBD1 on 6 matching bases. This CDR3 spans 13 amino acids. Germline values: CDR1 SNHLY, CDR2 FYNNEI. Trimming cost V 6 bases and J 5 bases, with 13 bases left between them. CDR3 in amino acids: CASRPRDKETQYF. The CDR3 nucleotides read TGTGCCAGCAGACCCCGGGACAAGGAGACCCAGTACTTC.

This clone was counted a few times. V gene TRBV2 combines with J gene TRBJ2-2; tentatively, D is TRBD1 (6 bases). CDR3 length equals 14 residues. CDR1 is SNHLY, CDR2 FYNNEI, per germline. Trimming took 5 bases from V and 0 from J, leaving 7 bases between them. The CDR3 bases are TGTGCCAGCAGTCAGGGGTCGAACACCGGGGAGCTGTTTTTT. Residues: CASSQGSNTGELFF.

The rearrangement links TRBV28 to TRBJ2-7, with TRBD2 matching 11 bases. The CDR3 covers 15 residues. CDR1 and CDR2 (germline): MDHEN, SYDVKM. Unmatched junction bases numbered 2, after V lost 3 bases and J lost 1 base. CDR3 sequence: CASSLASGRSYEQYF. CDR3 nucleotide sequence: TGTGCCAGCAGTTTGGCTAGCGGGAGGTCCTACGAGCAGTACTTC.

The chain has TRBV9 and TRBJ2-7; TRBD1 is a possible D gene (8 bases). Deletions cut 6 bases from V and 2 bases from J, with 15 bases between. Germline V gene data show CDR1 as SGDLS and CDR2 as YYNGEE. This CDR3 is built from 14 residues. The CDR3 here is CASTAGQDPYEQYF. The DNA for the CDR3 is TGTGCCAGCACAGCGGGACAGGATCCCTACGAGCAGTACTTC.